Each of the 4 T cell receptor beta chains below was sequenced from the same sample in a study of beta chain features in type 1 diabetes. The authors reverse transcribed all of the isolated RNA, so sequencing captured expressed TCRB transcripts. Assay used: immunoSEQ multiplex PCR; TCRdb lists only in-frame clones, some missing. The data contain more than 300,000 clones, roughly 8% of them seen just once; the ten biggest clones take up 0.44%. The specimen sequenced was central memory CD4+ T cells from blood. These receptors were taken from a woman between 18 and 30 years old in good health.

This clone was detected a few times. The chain combines TRBV7-3 with TRBJ2-2; D possibly uses TRBD1 or TRBD2 (5 bases each). CDR3 length: 15 residues. Trimming pared 1 base from V and 3 bases from J, leaving 9 bases between. Germline assignment: CDR1 SGHTA and CDR2 FQGTGA. The CDR3 sequence is CASSLSRDHTGELFF. The CDR3 DNA sequence: TGTGCCAGCAGCTTAAGTAGGGACCACACCGGGGAGCTGTTTTTT.

The chain uses TRBV21-1 and TRBJ1-5; the D call TRBD1 from the table was never checked on the DNA. TRBV21-1 is designated a pseudogene. The CDR3 has 14 amino acids. The CDR3, as DNA: TGTGCCAGCAGAGACAGGGCCCAGAGTCAGCCCCAGCATTTT. This codes for CASRDRAQSQPQHF.

There are a few counts of this clone. The same CDR3 is also encoded by other DNA sequences in this sample. The chain has TRBV5-1 and TRBJ2-7; D is undetermined. The CDR3 runs to 11 residues. The germline V and J ends were trimmed by 5 bases and 4 bases, with 7 bases remaining between them. From germline, CDR1 is SGHRS and CDR2 YFSETQ. For the CDR3, the DNA is TGCGCCAGCAGTGAAGGGTACGAGCAGTACTTC. It is translated as CASSEGYEQYF.

There are many counts of this clone. The chain has TRBV7-3 and TRBJ2-3; 9 bases map to TRBD1. The germline V gene has CDR1 SGHTA and CDR2 FQGTGA. The V and J ends lost 3 bases and 6 bases, in that order; junction bases with no gene match: 1. The CDR3 runs to 13 residues. For the CDR3, the DNA is TGTGCCAGCAGCTTTACAGGGGGCGATACGCAGTATTTT. Residues: CASSFTGGDTQYF.